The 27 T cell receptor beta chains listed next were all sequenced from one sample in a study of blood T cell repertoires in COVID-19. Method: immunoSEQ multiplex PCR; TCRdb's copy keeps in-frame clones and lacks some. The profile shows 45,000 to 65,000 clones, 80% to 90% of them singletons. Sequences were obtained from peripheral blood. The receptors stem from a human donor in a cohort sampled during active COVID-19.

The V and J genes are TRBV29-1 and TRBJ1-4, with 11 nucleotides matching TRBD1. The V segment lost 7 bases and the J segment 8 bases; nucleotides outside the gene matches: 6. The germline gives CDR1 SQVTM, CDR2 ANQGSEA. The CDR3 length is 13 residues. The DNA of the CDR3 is TGCAGCGGTGGGACAGGGGGAGGAGAAAAACTGTTTTTT. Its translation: CSGGTGGGEKLFF.

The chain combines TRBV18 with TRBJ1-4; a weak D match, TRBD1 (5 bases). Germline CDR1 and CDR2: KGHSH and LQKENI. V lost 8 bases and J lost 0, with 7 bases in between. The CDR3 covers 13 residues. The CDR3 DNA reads TGTGCCAGCCAGGGTGCAACTAATGAAAAACTGTTTTTT. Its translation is CASQGATNEKLFF.

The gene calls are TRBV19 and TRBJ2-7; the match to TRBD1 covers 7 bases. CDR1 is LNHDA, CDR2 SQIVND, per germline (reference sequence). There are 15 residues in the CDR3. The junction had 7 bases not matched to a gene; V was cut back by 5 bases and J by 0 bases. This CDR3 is CASSRSGDSSYEQYF. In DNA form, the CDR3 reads TGTGCCAGTAGTCGTTCCGGGGACAGCTCCTACGAGCAGTACTTC.

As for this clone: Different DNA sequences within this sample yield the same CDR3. CDR3 in amino acids: CASSPAGAGETQYF. The CDR3 nucleotides read TGTGCCAGCTCACCAGCAGGGGCAGGGGAGACCCAGTACTTC. The chain couples TRBV18 to TRBJ2-5, with D maybe TRBD1 (6 bases). This CDR3 region has 14 residues. Trimming took off 2 bases at V and 5 bases at J, with 12 bases between the two ends. From germline, CDR1 is KGHSH and CDR2 LQKENI. Filled out from reference TRBV18 and TRBJ2-5, the complete variable domain reads NAGVMQNPRHLVRRRGQEARLRCSPMKGHSHVYWYRQLPEEGLKFMVYLQKENIIDESGMPKERFSAEFPKEGPSILRIQQVVRGDSAAYFCASSPAGAGETQYFGPGTRLLVL.

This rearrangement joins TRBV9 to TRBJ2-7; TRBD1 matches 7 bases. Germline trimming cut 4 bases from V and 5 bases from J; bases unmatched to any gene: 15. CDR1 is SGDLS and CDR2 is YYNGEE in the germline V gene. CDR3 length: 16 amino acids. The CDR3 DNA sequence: TGTGCCAGCAGCCCCCGGACAGGTGACTATGCGAACGAGCAGTACTTC. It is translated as CASSPRTGDYANEQYF.

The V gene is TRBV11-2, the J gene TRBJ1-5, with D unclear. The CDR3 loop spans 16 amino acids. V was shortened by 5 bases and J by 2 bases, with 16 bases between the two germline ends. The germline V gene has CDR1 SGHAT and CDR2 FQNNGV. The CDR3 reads CASSLSSGLRNQPQHF. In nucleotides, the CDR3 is TGTGCCAGCAGCCTCAGTTCAGGTTTACGCAATCAGCCCCAGCATTTT.

The CDR3 DNA is TGTGCCAGCAGTGATGGGGGTGGGAGGGGAGGGACTGAAGCTTTCTTT. Protein: CASSDGGGRGGTEAFF. The chain uses TRBV6-1 and TRBJ1-1; D might be TRBD1 (5 bases). The germline V and J ends were trimmed by 3 bases and 5 bases, with 19 bases remaining between them. CDR1 and CDR2 from the germline V gene are MNHNS and SASEGT. This CDR3 is built from 16 residues.

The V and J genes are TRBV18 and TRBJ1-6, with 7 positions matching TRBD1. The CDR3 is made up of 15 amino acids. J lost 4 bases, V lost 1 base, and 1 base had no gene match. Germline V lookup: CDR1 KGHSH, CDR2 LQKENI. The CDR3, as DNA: TGTGCCAGCTCACCACGGACAGGTTATAATTCACCCCTCCACTTT. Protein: CASSPRTGYNSPLHF. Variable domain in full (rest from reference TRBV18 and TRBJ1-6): NAGVMQNPRHLVRRRGQEARLRCSPMKGHSHVYWYRQLPEEGLKFMVYLQKENIIDESGMPKERFSAEFPKEGPSILRIQQVVRGDSAAYFCASSPRTGYNSPLHFGNGTRLTVT.

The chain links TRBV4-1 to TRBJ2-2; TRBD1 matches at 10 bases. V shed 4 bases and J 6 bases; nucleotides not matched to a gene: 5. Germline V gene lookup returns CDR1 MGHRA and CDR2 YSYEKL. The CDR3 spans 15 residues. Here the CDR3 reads CASSRGTGVAGELFF. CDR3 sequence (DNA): TGCGCCAGCAGCCGAGGGACAGGGGTTGCCGGGGAGCTGTTTTTT.

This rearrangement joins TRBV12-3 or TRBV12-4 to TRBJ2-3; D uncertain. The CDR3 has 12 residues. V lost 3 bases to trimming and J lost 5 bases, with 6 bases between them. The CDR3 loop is CASSFYRDTQYF. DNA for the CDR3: TGTGCCAGCAGTTTCTACCGAGATACGCAGTATTTT.

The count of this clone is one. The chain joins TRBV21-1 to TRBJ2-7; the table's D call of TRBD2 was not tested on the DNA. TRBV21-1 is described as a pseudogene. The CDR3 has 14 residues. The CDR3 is CASSSPTRVSEQYF. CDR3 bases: TGTGCCAGCAGCTCCCCCACGAGAGTGAGCGAGCAGTACTTC.

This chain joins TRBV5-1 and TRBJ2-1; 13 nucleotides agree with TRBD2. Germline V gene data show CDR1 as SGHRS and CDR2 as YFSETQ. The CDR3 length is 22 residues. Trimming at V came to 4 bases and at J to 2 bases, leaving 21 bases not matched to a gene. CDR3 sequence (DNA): TGCGCCAGCAGCCTTATCGAAACATATGGACTAGCGGGGGAGCCAACCTACAATGAGCAGTTCTTC. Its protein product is CASSLIETYGLAGEPTYNEQFF.

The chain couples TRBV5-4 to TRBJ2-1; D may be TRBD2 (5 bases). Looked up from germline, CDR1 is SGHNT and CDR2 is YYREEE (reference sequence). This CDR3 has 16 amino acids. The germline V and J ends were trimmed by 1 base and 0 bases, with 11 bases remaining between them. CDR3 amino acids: CASSLKTGNSYNEQFF. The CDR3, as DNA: TGTGCCAGCAGCTTGAAGACGGGAAACTCCTACAATGAGCAGTTCTTC.

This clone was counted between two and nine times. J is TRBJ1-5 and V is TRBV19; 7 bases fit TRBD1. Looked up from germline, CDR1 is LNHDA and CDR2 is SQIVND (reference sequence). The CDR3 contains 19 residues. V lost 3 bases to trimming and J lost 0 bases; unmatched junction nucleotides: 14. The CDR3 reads CASSINRGQPSNSNQPQHF. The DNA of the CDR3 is TGTGCCAGTAGTATTAATAGGGGACAGCCGTCTAATAGCAATCAGCCCCAGCATTTT.

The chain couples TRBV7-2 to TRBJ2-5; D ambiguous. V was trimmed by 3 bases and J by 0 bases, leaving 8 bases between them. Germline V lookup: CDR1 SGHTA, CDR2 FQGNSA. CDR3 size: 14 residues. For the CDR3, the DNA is TGTGCCAGCAGCTTTCAGGCCTACCAAGAGACCCAGTACTTC. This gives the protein CASSFQAYQETQYF. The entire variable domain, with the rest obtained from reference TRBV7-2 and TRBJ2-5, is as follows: GAGVSQSPSNKVTEKGKDVELRCDPISGHTALYWYRQSLGQGLEFLIYFQGNSAPDKSGLPSDRFSAERTGGSVSTLTIQRTQQEDSAVYLCASSFQAYQETQYFGPGTRLLVL.

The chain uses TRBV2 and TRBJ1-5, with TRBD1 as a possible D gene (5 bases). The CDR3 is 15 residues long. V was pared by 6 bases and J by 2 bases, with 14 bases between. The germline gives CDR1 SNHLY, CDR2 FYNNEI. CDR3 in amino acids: CASSDGGGGNQPQHF. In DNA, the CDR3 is TGTGCCAGCAGCGACGGGGGAGGTGGCAATCAGCCCCAGCATTTT. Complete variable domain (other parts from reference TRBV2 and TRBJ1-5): EPEVTQTPSHQVTQMGQEVILRCVPISNHLYFYWYRQILGQKVEFLVSFYNNEISEKSEIFDDQFSVERPDGSNFTLKIRSTKLEDSAMYFCASSDGGGGNQPQHFGDGTRLSIL.

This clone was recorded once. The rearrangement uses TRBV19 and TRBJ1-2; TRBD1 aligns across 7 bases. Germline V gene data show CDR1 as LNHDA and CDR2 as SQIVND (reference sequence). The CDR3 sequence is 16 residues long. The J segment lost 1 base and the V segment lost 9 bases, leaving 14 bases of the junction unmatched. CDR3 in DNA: TGTGCCAGCCGGGACAGCTATTTGGGGGATAACTATGGCTACACCTTC. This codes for CASRDSYLGDNYGYTF.

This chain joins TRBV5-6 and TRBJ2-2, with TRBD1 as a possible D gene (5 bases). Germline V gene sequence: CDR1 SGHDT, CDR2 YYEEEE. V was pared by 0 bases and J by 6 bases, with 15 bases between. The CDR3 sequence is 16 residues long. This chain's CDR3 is CASSLVATEVAGELFF. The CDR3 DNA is TGTGCCAGCAGCTTGGTTGCGACAGAAGTGGCCGGGGAGCTGTTTTTT. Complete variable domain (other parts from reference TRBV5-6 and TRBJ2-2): DAGVTQSPTHLIKTRGQQVTLRCSPKSGHDTVSWYQQALGQGPQFIFQYYEEEERQRGNFPDRFSGHQFPNYSSELNVNALLLGDSALYLCASSLVATEVAGELFFGEGSRLTVL.

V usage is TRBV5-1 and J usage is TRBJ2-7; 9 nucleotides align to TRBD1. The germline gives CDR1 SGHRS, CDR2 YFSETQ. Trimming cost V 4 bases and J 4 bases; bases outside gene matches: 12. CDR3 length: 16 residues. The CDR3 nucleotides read TGCGCCAGCAGCCCAGGGACCGGGACAGGGACGTACGAGCAGTACTTC. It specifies CASSPGTGTGTYEQYF.

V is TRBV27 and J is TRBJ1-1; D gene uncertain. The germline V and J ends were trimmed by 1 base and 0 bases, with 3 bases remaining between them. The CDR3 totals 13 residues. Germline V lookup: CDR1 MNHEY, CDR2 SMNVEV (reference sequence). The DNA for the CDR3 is TGTGCCAGCAGTTTATTAGTGAACACTGAAGCTTTCTTT. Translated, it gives CASSLLVNTEAFF.

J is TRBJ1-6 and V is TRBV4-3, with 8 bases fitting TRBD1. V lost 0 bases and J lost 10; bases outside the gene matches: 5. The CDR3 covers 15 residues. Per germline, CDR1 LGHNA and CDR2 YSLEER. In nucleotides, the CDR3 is TGCGCCAGCAGCCAAGATCAGGGGGCAGAGTCACCCCTCCACTTT. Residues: CASSQDQGAESPLHF.

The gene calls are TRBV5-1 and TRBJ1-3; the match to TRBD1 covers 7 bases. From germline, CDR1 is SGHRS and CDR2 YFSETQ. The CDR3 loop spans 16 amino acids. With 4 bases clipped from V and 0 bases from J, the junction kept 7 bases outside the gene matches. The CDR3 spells CASSPLGQSSGNTIYF. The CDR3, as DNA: TGCGCCAGCAGCCCCCTGGGACAGAGCTCTGGAAACACCATATATTTT.

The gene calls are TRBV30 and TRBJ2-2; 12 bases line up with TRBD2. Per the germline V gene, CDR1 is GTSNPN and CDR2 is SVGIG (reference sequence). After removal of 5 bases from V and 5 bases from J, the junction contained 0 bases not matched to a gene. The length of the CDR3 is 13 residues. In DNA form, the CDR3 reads TGTGCCTGGGGGACTAGCGGGACCGGGGAGCTGTTTTTT. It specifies CAWGTSGTGELFF.

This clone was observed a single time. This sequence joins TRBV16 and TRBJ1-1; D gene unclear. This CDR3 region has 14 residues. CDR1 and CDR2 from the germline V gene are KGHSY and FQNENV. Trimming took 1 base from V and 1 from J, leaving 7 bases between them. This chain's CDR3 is CASSQWQENTEAFF. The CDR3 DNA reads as TGTGCCAGCAGCCAATGGCAGGAGAACACTGAAGCTTTCTTT.

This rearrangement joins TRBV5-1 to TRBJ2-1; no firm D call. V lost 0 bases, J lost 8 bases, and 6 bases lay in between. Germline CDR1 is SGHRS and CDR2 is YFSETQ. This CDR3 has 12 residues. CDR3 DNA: TGCGCCAGCAGCTTGGTTTTAGATGAGCAGTTCTTC. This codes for CASSLVLDEQFF.

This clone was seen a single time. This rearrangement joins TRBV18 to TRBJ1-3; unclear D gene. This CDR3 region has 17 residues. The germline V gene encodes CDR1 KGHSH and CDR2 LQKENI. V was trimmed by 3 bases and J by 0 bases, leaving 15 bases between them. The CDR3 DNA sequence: TGTGCCAGCTCACCGTTGAGGGAGCTCATCTCTGGAAACACCATATATTTT. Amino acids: CASSPLRELISGNTIYF. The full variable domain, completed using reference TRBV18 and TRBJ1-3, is NAGVMQNPRHLVRRRGQEARLRCSPMKGHSHVYWYRQLPEEGLKFMVYLQKENIIDESGMPKERFSAEFPKEGPSILRIQQVVRGDSAAYFCASSPLRELISGNTIYFGEGSWLTVV.

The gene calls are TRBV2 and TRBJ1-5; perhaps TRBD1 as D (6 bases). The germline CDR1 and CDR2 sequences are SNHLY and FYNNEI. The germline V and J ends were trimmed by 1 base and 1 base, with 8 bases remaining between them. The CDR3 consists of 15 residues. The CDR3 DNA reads TGTGCCAGCAGTGAAGACAGGGTAAGCAATCAGCCCCAGCATTTT. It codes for CASSEDRVSNQPQHF.